This entry lists 13 T cell receptor beta chains sequenced from one sample in a study of shared clonotypes between healthy human individuals. Measured with immunoSEQ multiplex PCR; TCRdb has only the in-frame clones, and not every one. This sample has about 2.4 million clones; roughly 92% occur once, and the top ten carry about 0.13%. Sequencing was done on a sample of naive CD4+ T cells sorted from blood. The sample's subset: CD45RA+ positively selected. All receptors come from a young man in good health.

V usage is TRBV5-1 and J usage is TRBJ2-3; 9 bases align to TRBD2. CDR1 is SGHRS, CDR2 YFSETQ, per germline. The CDR3 extends over 15 amino acids. The V gene end was trimmed by 2 bases and the J gene end by 3 bases; junction bases not matched to a gene: 4. The CDR3 DNA follows: TGCGCCAGCAGCTTTAGCGGGAGTCCTACAGATACGCAGTATTTT. It is translated as CASSFSGSPTDTQYF.

The J gene is TRBJ2-7, the V gene TRBV18, with a tentative D call TRBD1 (6 bases). In germline, CDR1 is KGHSH, CDR2 LQKENI. Trimming stripped 0 bases from V and 3 bases from J, with 12 bases between. The CDR3 loop spans 15 amino acids. CDR3 amino acids: CASSPPTGQGYEQYF. The CDR3 DNA is TGTGCCAGCTCACCACCAACAGGGCAGGGCTACGAGCAGTACTTC.

The J gene is TRBJ1-2, the V gene TRBV7-8; D gene ambiguous. CDR1 and CDR2 from the germline V gene are SGHVS and FQNEAQ. The CDR3 is 17 residues long. Trimming stripped 5 bases from V and 0 bases from J, with 19 bases between. The CDR3 sequence is CASSDFIINPANYGYTF. The CDR3 nucleotides are TGTGCCAGCAGCGACTTCATTATCAATCCCGCTAACTATGGCTACACCTTC.

This chain uses TRBV2 with TRBJ2-3; the match to TRBD2 covers 9 bases. CDR3 length equals 15 residues. CDR1 and CDR2 (germline): SNHLY, FYNNEI. J lost 1 base, V lost 6 bases, and 5 bases had no gene match. The CDR3 is CASRGREGGTDTQYF. In nucleotides, the CDR3 is TGTGCCAGCAGAGGGCGGGAGGGGGGCACAGATACGCAGTATTTT.

Note on this clone: Other DNA sequences within the sample encode an identical CDR3. V is TRBV5-1 and J is TRBJ2-3; D perhaps matches TRBD2 (7 bases). There are 14 residues in the CDR3. Per the germline V gene, CDR1 is SGHRS and CDR2 is YFSETQ. Trimming left V 4 bases short and J 1 base short, with 10 bases between. The CDR3 here is CASSGGGGTDTQYF. In nucleotides, the CDR3 is TGCGCCAGCAGCGGGGGGGGCGGCACAGATACGCAGTATTTT.

The V gene is TRBV10-1, the J gene TRBJ2-2; TRBD2 matches 10 bases. CDR1 and CDR2 from the germline V gene are WNHNN and SYGVQD (reference sequence). Trimming took 6 bases from V and 8 from J; bases not matched to a gene: 9. This CDR3 region has 15 residues. The CDR3 sequence is CASSPPLAGPGELFF. In DNA, the CDR3 is TGCGCCAGCAGCCCGCCACTAGCGGGGCCAGGGGAGCTGTTTTTT.

The chain carries TRBV7-3 and TRBJ2-2; maybe TRBD1 (6 bases). The CDR3 has 16 amino acids. Deletions cut 6 bases from V and 3 bases from J, with 17 bases between. Germline values: CDR1 SGHTA, CDR2 FQGTGA. CDR3 residues: CASSRTGTIYTGELFF. CDR3 sequence (DNA): TGTGCCAGCAGTCGAACAGGGACCATTTACACCGGGGAGCTGTTTTTT.

This clone was recorded only once. The V gene is TRBV7-8, the J gene TRBJ1-1; maybe TRBD1 (5 bases). Germline V gene sequence: CDR1 SGHVS, CDR2 FQNEAQ. V shed 5 bases and J shed 0 bases, with 13 bases lying between them. CDR3 size: 15 residues. CDR3 in DNA: TGTGCCAGCAGCCCCGACTGGGGGTTGAACACTGAAGCTTTCTTT. Translation: CASSPDWGLNTEAFF.

The chain carries TRBV5-1 and TRBJ2-7; a weak D match, TRBD2 (7 bases). Per germline, CDR1 SGHRS and CDR2 YFSETQ. The CDR3 totals 14 residues. V lost 6 bases and J lost 5, with 18 bases in between. CDR3 region: CASNPPGEGDEQYF. The CDR3 DNA reads TGCGCCAGCAACCCCCCCGGGGAGGGGGACGAGCAGTACTTC.

Only one count was recorded for this clone. This rearrangement joins TRBV6-5 to TRBJ2-7; 7 nucleotides line up with TRBD1. Germline trimming cut 5 bases from V and 1 base from J; bases unmatched to any gene: 8. This CDR3 contains 15 residues. Germline V gene lookup returns CDR1 MNHEY and CDR2 SVGAGI. The CDR3 sequence is CASSRYRGRSYEQYF. CDR3 bases: TGTGCCAGCAGTCGGTACAGGGGACGGTCCTACGAGCAGTACTTC.

The chain has TRBV7-8 and TRBJ2-1; no clear D gene. Germline V CDR1 and CDR2: SGHVS, FQNEAQ. Trimming removed 1 base from V and 9 bases from J, with 7 bases in between. This CDR3 is built from 12 residues. The CDR3 DNA reads as TGTGCCAGCAGCTTAGTCGGTAGTGAGCAGTTCTTC. It specifies CASSLVGSEQFF.

The chain employs TRBV14 and TRBJ2-7, with 8 bases that match TRBD2. CDR1 is SGHDN, CDR2 FVKESK, per germline. The V and J ends lost 1 base and 2 bases, in that order; junction bases with no gene match: 1. The CDR3 has 14 amino acids. In nucleotides, the CDR3 is TGTGCCAGCAGCCAAGGACTAGCGACCTACGAGCAGTACTTC. This sequence encodes CASSQGLATYEQYF. The variable domain in full, completed from reference TRBV14 and TRBJ2-7, reads EAGVTQFPSHSVIEKGQTVTLRCDPISGHDNLYWYRRVMGKEIKFLLHFVKESKQDESGMPNNRFLAERTGGTYSTLKVQPAELEDSGVYFCASSQGLATYEQYFGPGTRLTVT.

This CDR3 is CASSVAGEDIQYF. CDR3 nucleotide sequence: TGCGCCAGCAGCGTCGCGGGGGAGGACATTCAGTACTTC. This chain joins TRBV5-1 and TRBJ2-4; 7 bases are shared with TRBD2. Germline CDR1 reads SGHRS; CDR2 reads YFSETQ. Losses at the gene ends were 4 bases for V and 8 bases for J; bases not matched to a gene: 6. This CDR3 has 13 residues.